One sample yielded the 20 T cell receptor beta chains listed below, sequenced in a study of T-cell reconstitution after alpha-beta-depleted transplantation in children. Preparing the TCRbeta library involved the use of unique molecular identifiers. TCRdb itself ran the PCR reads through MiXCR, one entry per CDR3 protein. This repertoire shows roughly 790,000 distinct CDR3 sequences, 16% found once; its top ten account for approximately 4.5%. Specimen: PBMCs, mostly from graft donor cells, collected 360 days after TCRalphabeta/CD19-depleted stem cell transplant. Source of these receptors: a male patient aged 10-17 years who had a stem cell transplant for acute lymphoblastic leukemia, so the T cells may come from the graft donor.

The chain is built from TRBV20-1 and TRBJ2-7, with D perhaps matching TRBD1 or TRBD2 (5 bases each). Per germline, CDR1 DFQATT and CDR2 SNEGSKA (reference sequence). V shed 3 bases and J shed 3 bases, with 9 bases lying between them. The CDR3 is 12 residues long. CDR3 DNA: TGCAGTGCTAGTGAGGGGTACTACGAGCAGTACTTC. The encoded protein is CSASEGYYEQYF.

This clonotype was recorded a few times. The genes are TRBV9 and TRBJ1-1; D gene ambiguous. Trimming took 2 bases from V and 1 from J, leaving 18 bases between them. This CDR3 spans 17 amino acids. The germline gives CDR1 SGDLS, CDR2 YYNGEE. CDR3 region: CASSVARGGITNTEAFF. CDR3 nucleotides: TGTGCCAGCAGCGTCGCGCGGGGAGGTATAACGAACACTGAAGCTTTCTTT.

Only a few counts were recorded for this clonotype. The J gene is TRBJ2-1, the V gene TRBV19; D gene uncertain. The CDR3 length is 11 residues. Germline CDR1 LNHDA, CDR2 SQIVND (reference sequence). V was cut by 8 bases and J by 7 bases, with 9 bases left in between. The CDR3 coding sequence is TGTGCCAGTGGAGAGATGAATGAGCAGTTCTTC. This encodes CASGEMNEQFF.

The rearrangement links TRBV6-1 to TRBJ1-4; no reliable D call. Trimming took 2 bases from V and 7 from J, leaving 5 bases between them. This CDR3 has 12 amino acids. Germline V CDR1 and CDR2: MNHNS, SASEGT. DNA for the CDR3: TGTGCCAGCAGTGAATGGGTTGAAAAACTGTTTTTT. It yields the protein CASSEWVEKLFF.

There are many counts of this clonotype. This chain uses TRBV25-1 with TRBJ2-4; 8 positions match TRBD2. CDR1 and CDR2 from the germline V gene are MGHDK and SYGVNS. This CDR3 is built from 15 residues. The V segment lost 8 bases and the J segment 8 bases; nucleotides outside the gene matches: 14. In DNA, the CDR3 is TGTGCCAGCCTACTAGCGGCCCTAAGGAGGGACATTCAGTACTTC. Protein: CASLLAALRRDIQYF.

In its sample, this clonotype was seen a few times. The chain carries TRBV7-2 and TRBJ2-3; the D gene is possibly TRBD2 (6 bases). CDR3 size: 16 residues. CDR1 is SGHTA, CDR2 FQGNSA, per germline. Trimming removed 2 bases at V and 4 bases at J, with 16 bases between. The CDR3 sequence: CASSLRPGRGADTQYF. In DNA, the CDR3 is TGTGCCAGCAGCTTACGCCCGGGGCGGGGCGCAGATACGCAGTATTTT. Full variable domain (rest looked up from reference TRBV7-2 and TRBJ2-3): GAGVSQSPSNKVTEKGKDVELRCDPISGHTALYWYRQSLGQGLEFLIYFQGNSAPDKSGLPSDRFSAERTGGSVSTLTIQRTQQEDSAVYLCASSLRPGRGADTQYFGPGTRLTVL.

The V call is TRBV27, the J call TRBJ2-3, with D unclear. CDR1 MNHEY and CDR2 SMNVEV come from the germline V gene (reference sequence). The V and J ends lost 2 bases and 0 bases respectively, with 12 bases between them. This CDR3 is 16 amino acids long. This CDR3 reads CASSLSPQLSTDTQYF. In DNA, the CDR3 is TGTGCCAGCAGTTTAAGCCCACAGCTTAGCACAGATACGCAGTATTTT.

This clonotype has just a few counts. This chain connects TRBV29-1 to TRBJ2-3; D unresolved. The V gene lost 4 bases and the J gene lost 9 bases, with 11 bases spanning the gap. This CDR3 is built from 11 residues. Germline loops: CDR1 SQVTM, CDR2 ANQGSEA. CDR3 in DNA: TGCAGCGTTGGAGTATCAAACACGCAGTATTTT. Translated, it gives CSVGVSNTQYF.

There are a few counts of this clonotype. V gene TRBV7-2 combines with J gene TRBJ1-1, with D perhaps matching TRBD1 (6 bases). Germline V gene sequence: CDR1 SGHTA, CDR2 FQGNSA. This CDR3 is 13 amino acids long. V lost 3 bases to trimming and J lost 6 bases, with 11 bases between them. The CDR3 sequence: CASSFRGRAEAFF. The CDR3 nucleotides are TGTGCCAGCAGCTTCAGGGGCCGCGCTGAAGCTTTCTTT.

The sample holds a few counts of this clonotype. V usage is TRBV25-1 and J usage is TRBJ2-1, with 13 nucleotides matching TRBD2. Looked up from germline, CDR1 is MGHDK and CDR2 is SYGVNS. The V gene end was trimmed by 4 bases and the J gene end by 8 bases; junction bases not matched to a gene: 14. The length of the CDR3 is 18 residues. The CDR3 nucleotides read TGTGCCAGCAGTGCTTTCTCCGGGACTAGCGGGAAGGGGCATGAGCAGTTCTTC. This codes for CASSAFSGTSGKGHEQFF.

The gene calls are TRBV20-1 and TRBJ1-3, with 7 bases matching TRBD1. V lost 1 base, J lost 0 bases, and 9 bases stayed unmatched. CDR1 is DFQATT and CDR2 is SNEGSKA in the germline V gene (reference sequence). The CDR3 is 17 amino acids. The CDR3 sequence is CSARADRALLSGNTIYF. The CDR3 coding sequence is TGCAGTGCTAGAGCTGACAGGGCCCTCCTCTCTGGAAACACCATATATTTT.

The CDR3 bases are TGTGCCAGCAGTTACTCGCCATTGCTAGCGGGAGACTCCGGGGAGCTGTTTTTT. It yields the protein CASSYSPLLAGDSGELFF. V and J are TRBV6-2 or TRBV6-3 and TRBJ2-2, with 10 bases identical to TRBD2. CDR3 length: 18 residues. J lost 6 bases, V lost 0 bases, and 10 bases had no gene match. Germline CDR1 MNHEY, CDR2 SVGEGT.

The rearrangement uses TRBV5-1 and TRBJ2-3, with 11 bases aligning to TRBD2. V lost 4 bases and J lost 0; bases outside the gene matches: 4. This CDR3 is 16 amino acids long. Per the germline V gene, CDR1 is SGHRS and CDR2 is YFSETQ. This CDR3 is CASSVSGRASTDTQYF. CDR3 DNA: TGCGCCAGCAGCGTTAGCGGGAGGGCGAGCACAGATACGCAGTATTTT.

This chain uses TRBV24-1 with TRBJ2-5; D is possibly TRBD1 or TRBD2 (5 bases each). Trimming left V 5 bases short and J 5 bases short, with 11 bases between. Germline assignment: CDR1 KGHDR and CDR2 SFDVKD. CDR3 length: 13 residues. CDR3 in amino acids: CATSGQGEETQYF. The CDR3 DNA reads TGTGCCACCAGTGGGCAAGGGGAGGAGACCCAGTACTTC.

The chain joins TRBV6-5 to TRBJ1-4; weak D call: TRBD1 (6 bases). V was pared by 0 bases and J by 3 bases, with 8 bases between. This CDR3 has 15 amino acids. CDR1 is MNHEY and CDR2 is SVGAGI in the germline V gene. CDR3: CASSYSNRANEKLFF. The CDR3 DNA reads TGTGCCAGCAGTTACTCGAACAGGGCTAATGAAAAACTGTTTTTT.

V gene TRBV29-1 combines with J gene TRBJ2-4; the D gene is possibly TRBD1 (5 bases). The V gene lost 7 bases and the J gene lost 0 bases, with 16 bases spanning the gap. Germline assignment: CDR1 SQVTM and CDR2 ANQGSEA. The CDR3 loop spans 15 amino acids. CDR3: CSARGHYLAKNIQYF. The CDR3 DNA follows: TGCAGCGCCCGAGGACACTACCTAGCCAAAAACATTCAGTACTTC.

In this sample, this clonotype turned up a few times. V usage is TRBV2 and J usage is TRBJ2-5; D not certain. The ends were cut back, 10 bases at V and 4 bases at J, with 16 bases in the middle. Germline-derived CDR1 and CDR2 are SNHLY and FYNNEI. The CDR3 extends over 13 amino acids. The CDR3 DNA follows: TGTGCCACCCACCTAAAGGTGCGAGAGACCCAGTACTTC. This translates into CATHLKVRETQYF.

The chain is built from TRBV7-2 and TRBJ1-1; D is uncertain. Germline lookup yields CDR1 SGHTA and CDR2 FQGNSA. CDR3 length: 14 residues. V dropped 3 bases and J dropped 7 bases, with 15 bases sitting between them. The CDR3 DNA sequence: TGTGCCAGCAGCTTGAGCTTAGGGCCCCATGAAGCTTTCTTT. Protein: CASSLSLGPHEAFF.

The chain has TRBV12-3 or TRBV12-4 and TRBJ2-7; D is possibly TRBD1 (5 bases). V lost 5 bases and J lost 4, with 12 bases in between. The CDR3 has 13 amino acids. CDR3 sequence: CASSETVPYEQYF. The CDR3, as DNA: TGTGCCAGCAGTGAGACAGTTCCTTACGAGCAGTACTTC.

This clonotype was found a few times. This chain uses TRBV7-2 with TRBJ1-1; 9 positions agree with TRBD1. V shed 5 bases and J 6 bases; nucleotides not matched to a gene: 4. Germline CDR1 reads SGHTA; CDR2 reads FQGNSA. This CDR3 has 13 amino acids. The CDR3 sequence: CASSARTGAEAFF. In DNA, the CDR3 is TGTGCCAGCAGCGCCCGGACAGGGGCTGAAGCTTTCTTT.